This TCR beta chain stems from a study of ipilimumab plus nivolumab after autologous stem cell transplantation. The CDR3 runs 16 residues. Germline V gene data show CDR1 as MNHNS and CDR2 as SASEGT. Trimming stripped 3 bases from V and 1 base from J, with 14 bases between. Patients got ipilimumab 1 mg/kg beginning 14 to 28 days post-transplant. Patients got 3 mg/kg IV nivolumab weeks 1, 4, 7, 10, then biweekly through week 26. Using immunoSEQ multiplex PCR, the repertoire was profiled, and TCRdb retains in-frame clones only, with some absent. The sample lists some 25,000 clones; about 86% were seen once.

The specimen was PBMCs, collected in a trial of ipilimumab plus nivolumab as post-transplant consolidation. The TCR originated in a male donor with diffuse large B-cell lymphoma. This chain links TRBV6-1 with TRBJ2-3; the D gene is possibly TRBD2 (7 bases). The CDR3: CASSDRGGGGTDTQYF. CDR3 sequence (DNA): TGTGCCAGCAGTGACCGGGGCGGGGGCGGCACAGATACGCAGTATTTT.